This T cell receptor (beta chain) was recovered during a study of T cell repertoires in cytomegalovirus infection. Study at large: A matching HLA type, together with CMV infection, was signaled by public TCR beta signatures. Study-wide results and caveats: Cumulative public TCR beta family frequency identified carriers of CMV plus the relevant HLA.

This clonotype was counted ten times or more. Its antigen is undetermined. One entry per CDR3 protein results from TCRdb running MiXCR on the reads. The table lists 130,000 or so distinct CDR3 sequences, about 6.5% of them singletons. Looked up from germline, CDR1 is SEHNR and CDR2 is FQNEAQ (reference sequence). The CDR3 is 10 residues long. V lost 6 bases and J 3 bases, leaving 2 bases between the germline ends. The chain has TRBV7-9 and TRBJ1-1; D is undetermined. The clonotype was recovered from a human donor in good health (CMV status not recorded). Some clones in this sample may be carry-over from other donors' samples. The specimen was PBMCs. CDR3 region: CASRDTEAFF. CDR3 DNA sequence: TGTGCCAGCAGGGACACTGAAGCTTTCTTT.